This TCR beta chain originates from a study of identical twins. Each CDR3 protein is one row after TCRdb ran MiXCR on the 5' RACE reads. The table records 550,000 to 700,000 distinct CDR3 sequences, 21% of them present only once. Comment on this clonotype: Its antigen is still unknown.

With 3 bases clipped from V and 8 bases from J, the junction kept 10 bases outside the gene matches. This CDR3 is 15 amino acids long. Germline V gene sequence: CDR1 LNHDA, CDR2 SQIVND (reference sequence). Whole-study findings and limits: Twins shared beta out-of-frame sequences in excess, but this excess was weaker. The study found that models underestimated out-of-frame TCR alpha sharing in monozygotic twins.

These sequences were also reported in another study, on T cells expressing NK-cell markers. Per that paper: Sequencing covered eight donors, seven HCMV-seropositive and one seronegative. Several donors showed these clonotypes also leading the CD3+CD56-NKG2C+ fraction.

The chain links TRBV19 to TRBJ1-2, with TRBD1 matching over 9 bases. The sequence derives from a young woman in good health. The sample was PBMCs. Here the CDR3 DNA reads TGTGCCAGTAGTATTACAGGGGGCGCGTTTAAAGGCTACACCTTC. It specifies CASSITGGAFKGYTF.